Presented here are 29 T cell receptor beta chains from one specimen sequenced in a study of shared clonotypes between healthy human individuals. The repertoire was sequenced with immunoSEQ multiplex PCR; TCRdb's copy has only in-frame clones and lacks some. The sample shows 2.3 million or so clones, just over 90% of them seen only once. Sequenced sample: naive CD4+ T cells from PBMCs. Sample subset: CD45RA+ positively selected. The origin of the receptors is a man aged 18 to 29 in good health. Some clones in this sample may be carry-over from other donors' samples.

In DNA form, the CDR3 reads TGCAGCGTTGGGGGGTTGGCCTACGAGCAGTACTTC. It yields the protein CSVGGLAYEQYF. The genes are TRBV29-1 and TRBJ2-5; D is tentatively TRBD1 or TRBD2 (5 bases each). The DNA end lines up better with TRBJ2-7; the J call may be wrong. The germline CDR1 and CDR2 sequences are SQVTM and ANQGSEA. This CDR3 spans 12 amino acids.

The V gene is TRBV18, the J gene TRBJ2-2, with D possibly TRBD2 on 7 matching bases. CDR1 is KGHSH and CDR2 is LQKENI in the germline V gene. Trimming pared 6 bases from V and 1 base from J, leaving 18 bases between. The CDR3 is 17 amino acids. CDR3 nucleotides: TGTGCCAGCTCCCTATTGGGGGGGCGAAGGAACACCGGGGAGCTGTTTTTT. It codes for CASSLLGGRRNTGELFF. The complete variable domain, with remaining parts taken from reference TRBV18 and TRBJ2-2, reads NAGVMQNPRHLVRRRGQEARLRCSPMKGHSHVYWYRQLPEEGLKFMVYLQKENIIDESGMPKERFSAEFPKEGPSILRIQQVVRGDSAAYFCASSLLGGRRNTGELFFGEGSRLTVL.

Details on this clone: At the DNA level, this CDR3 is encoded by other sequences in the same sample as well. The chain joins TRBV28 to TRBJ2-7, with TRBD1 identical over 8 bases. Germline V gene lookup returns CDR1 MDHEN and CDR2 SYDVKM. After removal of 4 bases from V and 1 base from J, the junction contained 3 bases not matched to a gene. The CDR3 extends over 14 amino acids. CDR3 in amino acids: CASSSRQGSYEQYF. CDR3 nucleotide sequence: TGTGCCAGCAGTTCCCGACAGGGGTCCTACGAGCAGTACTTC.

V is TRBV28 and J is TRBJ2-1, with unresolved D. Germline values: CDR1 MDHEN, CDR2 SYDVKM. Between the trimmed V and J ends, which lost 8 bases and 9 bases, there was a span of 5 bases. This CDR3 has 9 amino acids. The CDR3, as DNA: TGTGCCAGCGGGTCTGAGCAGTTCTTC. Its protein is CASGSEQFF.

This sequence joins TRBV19 and TRBJ2-2; 13 bases line up with TRBD2. There are 17 residues in the CDR3. The germline CDR1 and CDR2 sequences are LNHDA and SQIVND (reference sequence). V dropped 6 bases and J dropped 5; count of bases not matched to a gene: 9. Here the CDR3 reads CASRKLAGGSRTGELFF. The CDR3 DNA is TGTGCCAGTAGGAAACTAGCGGGAGGGTCGCGGACCGGGGAGCTGTTTTTT.

This clone was seen a single time. This chain links TRBV7-3 with TRBJ1-4, with 10 bases fitting TRBD1. This CDR3 is 15 amino acids long. Germline V gene sequence: CDR1 SGHTA, CDR2 FQGTGA. Losses at the gene ends were 2 bases for V and 8 bases for J; bases not matched to a gene: 5. CDR3 nucleotide sequence: TGTGCCAGCAGCTTATCCGGGACAGGGGTAGAAAAACTGTTTTTT. This sequence encodes CASSLSGTGVEKLFF.

This chain connects TRBV10-1 to TRBJ2-4, with 9 bases fitting TRBD1. The CDR3 is made up of 15 amino acids. The ends lost 4 bases at V and 8 bases at J; junction bases unmatched: 9. CDR1 is WNHNN, CDR2 SYGVQD, per germline (reference sequence). DNA of the CDR3: TGCGCCAGCAGTGGTGGACAGGGGTTTTCGGACATTCAGTACTTC. It is translated as CASSGGQGFSDIQYF.

The V gene is TRBV28, the J gene TRBJ2-7; 13 nucleotides agree with TRBD2. V was clipped by 5 bases and J by 6 bases; unmatched bases: 10. The length of the CDR3 is 16 residues. The germline gives CDR1 MDHEN, CDR2 SYDVKM. The CDR3 loop is CASSGGGLAGSGEQYF. The CDR3 DNA reads as TGTGCCAGCAGTGGGGGGGGACTAGCGGGATCGGGCGAGCAGTACTTC.

The genes are TRBV21-1 and TRBJ1-2; TRBD1 is the table's D call, not checked against the DNA. TRBV21-1 is described as a pseudogene. This CDR3 has 14 residues. The CDR3 loop reads CASSKRRQGYGYTF. For the CDR3, the DNA is TGTGCCAGCAGCAAAAGGAGACAGGGCTATGGCTACACCTTC.

The chain couples TRBV5-4 to TRBJ1-6, with D possibly matching TRBD1 (5 bases). The V gene's germline CDR1 is SGHNT and CDR2 YYREEE (reference sequence). The CDR3 is 13 amino acids. V lost 4 bases and J 9 bases, leaving 11 bases between the germline ends. CDR3 in amino acids: CASSPDSVSPLHF. In DNA form, the CDR3 reads TGTGCCAGCAGCCCCGACAGTGTTTCACCCCTCCACTTT.

DNA for the CDR3: TGTGCCAGTAGGGCGCAGGGGTTGGGCGAGCAGTACTTC. Amino acid sequence: CASRAQGLGEQYF. The V and J genes are TRBV19 and TRBJ2-7, with D perhaps TRBD1 (6 bases). The CDR3 runs 13 residues. CDR1 is LNHDA and CDR2 is SQIVND in the germline V gene (reference sequence). The V and J ends lost 6 bases and 6 bases respectively, with 15 bases between them.

The chain recombines TRBV27 with TRBJ2-2; D could derive from TRBD1 or TRBD2 (5 bases each). The CDR3 runs 16 residues. Trimming cost V 2 bases and J 3 bases, with 13 bases left between them. Germline CDR1 is MNHEY and CDR2 is SMNVEV (reference sequence). The CDR3 region is CASSLPPGRYTGELFF. CDR3 bases: TGTGCCAGCAGTTTACCCCCGGGACGGTACACCGGGGAGCTGTTTTTT.

The V call is TRBV5-1, the J call TRBJ2-6; D gene unclear. Germline values: CDR1 SGHRS, CDR2 YFSETQ. V was shortened by 4 bases and J by 4 bases, with 9 bases between the two germline ends. The CDR3 consists of 14 residues. The DNA for the CDR3 is TGCGCCAGCAGCCCCGTGGGGGGGGCCAACGTCCTGACTTTC. This sequence encodes CASSPVGGANVLTF.

The gene calls are TRBV9 and TRBJ2-5, with 8 bases aligning to TRBD2. CDR3 length equals 14 residues. After removal of 4 bases from V and 4 bases from J, the junction contained 6 bases not matched to a gene. The germline V gene encodes CDR1 SGDLS and CDR2 YYNGEE. In nucleotides, the CDR3 is TGTGCCAGCAGCCCGGTTACTAGCGGAGAGACCCAGTACTTC. This translates into CASSPVTSGETQYF.

This clone was recorded only once. The genes are TRBV4-1 and TRBJ1-1; D is undetermined. This CDR3 spans 13 amino acids. V was trimmed by 0 bases and J by 11 bases, leaving 13 bases between them. Looked up from germline, CDR1 is MGHRA and CDR2 is YSYEKL. CDR3 amino acids: CASSQDLLVGAFF. The CDR3 DNA follows: TGCGCCAGCAGCCAAGACCTTCTGGTGGGGGCTTTCTTT.

This chain links TRBV9 with TRBJ2-1; D is perhaps TRBD1 or TRBD2 (5 bases each). Trimming removed 6 bases at V and 7 bases at J, with 23 bases between. Germline assignment: CDR1 SGDLS and CDR2 YYNGEE. The CDR3 consists of 16 residues. The CDR3 loop is CASTRVGPSGMNEQFF. CDR3 in DNA: TGTGCCAGCACCCGGGTGGGGCCCTCGGGGATGAATGAGCAGTTCTTC.

V and J are TRBV4-3 and TRBJ1-3; 7 positions agree with TRBD1. Unmatched junction bases numbered 7, after V lost 0 bases and J lost 2 bases. Germline CDR1 and CDR2: LGHNA and YSLEER. The CDR3 sequence is 17 residues long. The CDR3 DNA is TGCGCCAGCAGCCAAGATACCCCGACAGGGACTGGAAACACCATATATTTT. Its translation: CASSQDTPTGTGNTIYF.

The chain is built from TRBV6-1 and TRBJ2-3, with 14 bases identical to TRBD2. J was trimmed by 1 base and V by 4 bases; bases with no gene match: 4. The CDR3 spans 17 residues. Germline assignment: CDR1 MNHNS and CDR2 SASEGT. The CDR3, as DNA: TGTGCCAGCAGTGGTGGACTAGCGGGAGGAGGCACAGATACGCAGTATTTT. Residues: CASSGGLAGGGTDTQYF.

This rearrangement joins TRBV2 to TRBJ2-1, with TRBD2 matching over 7 bases. The CDR3 consists of 16 residues. Per germline, CDR1 SNHLY and CDR2 FYNNEI. V was pared by 1 base and J by 0 bases, with 3 bases of the junction left unmatched. CDR3 sequence: CASSEVAGISYNEQFF. The CDR3 DNA reads TGTGCCAGCAGTGAAGTAGCGGGCATCTCCTACAATGAGCAGTTCTTC.

The CDR3 DNA sequence: TGTGCCAGCAGCTTCGGGGGGCCAACTAATGAAAAACTGTTTTTT. Translation gives CASSFGGPTNEKLFF. This chain connects TRBV7-9 to TRBJ1-4; the D gene is possibly TRBD1 (6 bases). CDR3 length: 15 amino acids. Per germline, CDR1 SEHNR and CDR2 FQNEAQ (reference sequence). Trimming pared 3 bases from V and 0 bases from J, leaving 8 bases between.

The CDR3 spells CASSTGRPYEQYF. The CDR3, as DNA: TGTGCCAGCAGCACGGGACGACCCTACGAGCAGTACTTC. This sequence joins TRBV7-8 and TRBJ2-7; D tentatively fits TRBD1 or TRBD2 (5 bases each). Germline-derived CDR1 and CDR2 are SGHVS and FQNEAQ. The CDR3 is 13 residues long. Between the trimmed V and J ends, which lost 5 bases and 2 bases, there was a span of 10 bases.

Here the CDR3 DNA reads TGTGCCAGCAGACCGGGACAGGGAGATCAGCCCCAGCATTTT. Its translation: CASRPGQGDQPQHF. This chain joins TRBV2 and TRBJ1-5, with 9 bases fitting TRBD1. The ends lost 6 bases at V and 5 bases at J; junction bases unmatched: 5. The CDR3 length is 14 residues. CDR1 and CDR2 from the germline V gene are SNHLY and FYNNEI.

The chain employs TRBV5-1 and TRBJ2-1; 7 nucleotides match TRBD1. This CDR3 is 13 amino acids long. After removal of 4 bases from V and 6 bases from J, the junction contained 4 bases not matched to a gene. CDR1 and CDR2 from the germline V gene are SGHRS and YFSETQ. CDR3 nucleotides: TGCGCCAGCAGCCTGACAGGGATCAATGAGCAGTTCTTC. Protein product: CASSLTGINEQFF. Looking up the rest from reference TRBV5-1 and TRBJ2-1 gives the full variable domain: KAGVTQTPRYLIKTRGQQVTLSCSPISGHRSVSWYQQTPGQGLQFLFEYFSETQRNKGNFPGRFSGRQFSNSRSEMNVSTLELGDSALYLCASSLTGINEQFFGPGTRLTVL.

The chain carries TRBV9 and TRBJ2-3; 10 positions agree with TRBD2. This CDR3 is built from 17 residues. V lost 4 bases, J lost 4 bases, and 12 bases stayed unmatched. CDR1 is SGDLS, CDR2 YYNGEE, per germline. The CDR3 DNA reads TGTGCCAGCAGCTATCTCAGCGGGAGGGCCCTCGCAGATACGCAGTATTTT. Encoded protein: CASSYLSGRALADTQYF.

The chain employs TRBV28 and TRBJ1-2; D unresolved. Trimming left V 1 base short and J 3 bases short, with 9 bases between. The CDR3 contains 14 residues. Germline assignment: CDR1 MDHEN and CDR2 SYDVKM. The CDR3 loop reads CASSLSLGDYGYTF. The CDR3 nucleotides are TGTGCCAGCAGTTTATCCCTGGGCGACTATGGCTACACCTTC.

This sequence joins TRBV7-6 and TRBJ2-7; D may be TRBD1 (5 bases). The germline V gene encodes CDR1 SGHVS and CDR2 FNYEAQ. Trimming removed 1 base from V and 5 bases from J, with 15 bases in between. This CDR3 has 15 residues. CDR3 DNA: TGTGCCAGCAGCTTAGGGGTGGGGCGATGGGACGAGCAGTACTTC. Residues: CASSLGVGRWDEQYF.

Remarks on this clone: Other DNA sequences in the sample encode the same CDR3. The V call is TRBV18, the J call TRBJ1-2; D is uncertain. Trimming cost V 3 bases and J 2 bases, with 10 bases left between them. The CDR3 has 14 residues. Germline CDR1 is KGHSH and CDR2 is LQKENI. The CDR3 coding sequence is TGTGCCAGCTCACCGCTGGACGGGAACTATGGCTACACCTTC. Its protein is CASSPLDGNYGYTF. Full variable domain (outside the CDR3, taken from reference TRBV18 and TRBJ1-2): NAGVMQNPRHLVRRRGQEARLRCSPMKGHSHVYWYRQLPEEGLKFMVYLQKENIIDESGMPKERFSAEFPKEGPSILRIQQVVRGDSAAYFCASSPLDGNYGYTFGSGTRLTVV.

CDR3: CASSLGPQAGAKETQYF. For the CDR3, the DNA is TGTGCCAGCAGCTTGGGCCCCCAAGCGGGAGCTAAAGAGACCCAGTACTTC. The chain recombines TRBV7-3 with TRBJ2-5, with TRBD2 matching 8 bases. The CDR3 covers 17 residues. The J segment lost 3 bases and the V segment lost 3 bases, leaving 12 bases of the junction unmatched. Germline assignment: CDR1 SGHTA and CDR2 FQGTGA. Using reference TRBV7-3 and TRBJ2-5 for the parts outside the CDR3, the full variable domain is GAGVSQTPSNKVTEKGKYVELRCDPISGHTALYWYRQSLGQGPEFLIYFQGTGAADDSGLPNDRFFAVRPEGSVSTLKIQRTERGDSAVYLCASSLGPQAGAKETQYFGPGTRLLVL.

A word on this clone: Other DNA sequences in this sample translate to the same CDR3. V is TRBV28 and J is TRBJ1-4; TRBD1 matches 9 bases. V trimming: 1 base; J trimming: 4 bases; junction bases outside the gene matches: 4. In germline, CDR1 is MDHEN, CDR2 SYDVKM. The CDR3 runs to 16 residues. The CDR3 DNA reads TGTGCCAGCAGTTTATTACCGGGACAGGGTAATGAAAAACTGTTTTTT. Encoded protein: CASSLLPGQGNEKLFF.